The 12 T cell receptor beta chains below were found in one sample sequenced in a study of OX40 agonist ivuxolimab in advanced cancers. Libraries were constructed by the immunoSEQ multiplex PCR assay. This immuneACCESS table, as held by TCRdb, lists in-frame sequences with V and J called but not all clones. Of the missing ones, under half trace to an unresolved V gene in checked studies; the others have no known cause. The sample table shows 95,000 to 150,000 clones, and 93% are seen once. The ten largest clones add up to 0.15% to 0.17% of the sample. Material: CD4+ or CD8+ T cells sorted from blood, obtained in a trial of the OX40 agonist ivuxolimab. Receptors were obtained from an adult with an advanced solid tumor such as melanoma, head and neck, liver or kidney cancer.

The V call is TRBV18, the J call TRBJ1-5, with D uncertain. Germline CDR1 reads KGHSH; CDR2 reads LQKENI. V lost 3 bases and J lost 0, with 12 bases in between. This CDR3 is built from 16 residues. The CDR3 reads CASSPGQLYSNQPQHF. CDR3 in DNA: TGTGCCAGCTCACCGGGCCAACTCTATAGCAATCAGCCCCAGCATTTT.

This clone appeared a single time. This chain uses TRBV7-9 with TRBJ2-2; D is unresolved. The length of the CDR3 is 15 residues. CDR1 SEHNR and CDR2 FQNEAQ come from the germline V gene (reference sequence). V shed 5 bases and J shed 0 bases, with 10 bases lying between them. CDR3 sequence: CASSVLGANTGELFF. CDR3 coding DNA: TGTGCCAGCAGCGTTCTCGGCGCGAACACCGGGGAGCTGTTTTTT.

The chain employs TRBV4-1 and TRBJ2-2; 7 positions agree with TRBD1. Germline assignment: CDR1 MGHRA and CDR2 YSYEKL. The CDR3 runs to 16 residues. V dropped 1 base and J dropped 1; count of bases not matched to a gene: 3. CDR3 nucleotide sequence: TGCGCCAGCAGCCAAGTCAGGACAGGGAACACCGGGGAGCTGTTTTTT. This codes for CASSQVRTGNTGELFF.

This chain uses TRBV27 with TRBJ2-6; TRBD1 might be the D (6 bases). Germline CDR1 is MNHEY and CDR2 is SMNVEV (reference sequence). V lost 3 bases, J lost 0 bases, and 21 bases lay in between. The CDR3 is 20 amino acids. The CDR3 DNA is TGTGCCAGCAGTTTCAGGGGCTTTGATATAAAGAGCTCTGGGGCCAACGTCCTGACTTTC. Translated, it gives CASSFRGFDIKSSGANVLTF.

The gene calls are TRBV9 and TRBJ1-1; 7 nucleotides line up with TRBD1. Trimming took 3 bases from V and 2 from J; bases not matched to a gene: 4. Germline V gives CDR1 SGDLS, CDR2 YYNGEE. The CDR3 is 14 residues long. The CDR3 spells CASSAWTGNTEAFF. CDR3 sequence (DNA): TGTGCCAGCAGCGCGTGGACAGGAAACACTGAAGCTTTCTTT.

CDR3: CASARDFNEKLFF. CDR3 bases: TGTGCCAGCGCCCGGGATTTTAATGAAAAACTGTTTTTT. The chain has TRBV6-5 and TRBJ1-4, with D uncertain. V lost 8 bases to trimming and J lost 4 bases, with 11 bases between them. There are 13 residues in the CDR3. Germline CDR1 and CDR2: MNHEY and SVGAGI.

The chain couples TRBV9 to TRBJ2-7; 10 bases are shared with TRBD2. The CDR3 length is 15 residues. The V gene's germline CDR1 is SGDLS and CDR2 YYNGEE. V lost 3 bases, J lost 6 bases, and 9 bases stayed unmatched. For the CDR3, the DNA is TGTGCCAGCAGCGCACTAGCGGGAAAACAGGGCGAGCAGTACTTC. Its protein is CASSALAGKQGEQYF.

The J gene is TRBJ2-2, the V gene TRBV4-1, with 11 nucleotides matching TRBD1. There are 19 residues in the CDR3. V shed 1 base, J shed 2 bases, and the junction held 9 bases outside the gene matches. The V gene's germline CDR1 is MGHRA and CDR2 YSYEKL. CDR3 coding DNA: TGCGCCAGCAGCCAAGGGGGGACAGGGGGGTACCTAAACACCGGGGAGCTGTTTTTT. Amino acid sequence: CASSQGGTGGYLNTGELFF.

The J gene is TRBJ1-6, the V gene TRBV19; no clear D gene. Trimming took 3 bases from V and 7 from J, leaving 7 bases between them. The CDR3 has 13 residues. CDR1 is LNHDA, CDR2 SQIVND, per germline (reference sequence). The CDR3, as DNA: TGTGCCAGTAGTATTATTACAAATTCACCCCTCCACTTT. It is translated as CASSIITNSPLHF.

This clone was seen once. V is TRBV6-1 and J is TRBJ2-7, with TRBD2 matching 7 bases. This CDR3 region has 15 residues. The germline V gene has CDR1 MNHNS and CDR2 SASEGT. V was clipped by 1 base and J by 3 bases; unmatched bases: 6. In DNA, the CDR3 is TGTGCCAGCAGTGAAGGGGGAGGGGCGTTCTACGAGCAGTACTTC. This encodes CASSEGGGAFYEQYF.

The chain uses TRBV6-1 and TRBJ2-1; 13 bases line up with TRBD2. Germline loops: CDR1 MNHNS, CDR2 SASEGT. The J segment lost 13 bases and the V segment lost 6 bases, leaving 9 bases of the junction unmatched. The CDR3 contains 14 residues. For the CDR3, the DNA is TGTGCCAGCAGCGATTGGACTAGCGGGGGCCCCCAGTTCTTC. Translation: CASSDWTSGGPQFF.

The V gene is TRBV6-1, the J gene TRBJ1-2; tentative D call: TRBD1 (6 bases). V was cut by 2 bases and J by 4 bases, with 17 bases left in between. This CDR3 is 16 amino acids long. CDR1 is MNHNS and CDR2 is SASEGT in the germline V gene. CDR3 region: CASSEWGRGGGYGYTF. The CDR3 nucleotides read TGTGCCAGCAGTGAATGGGGAAGGGGGGGCGGCTATGGCTACACCTTC.